These T cell receptor beta chains were read from a single sample in a study of naive and memory T cell subsets. TCRdb re-called the UMI-ligation and nested PCR reads with MiXCR, one entry per CDR3 protein. The sample includes about 14,000 distinct CDR3 sequences, 4% to 6.5% of them seen just once. Sample: skin, taken from a tuberculin skin test site. Every receptor here comes from an adult in good health. Each CDR3 is given with its conserved first and last residue. Each record gives: J gene, D gene, clone size, V gene, CDR3 protein, CDR3 DNA. D genes are given only for firm matches. Clone size is given for some rows only: seen once, a few or many times, or a class if the clone is expanded.

J gene: TRBJ1-5
D gene: TRBD1
clone size: few
V gene: TRBV6-5
CDR3 protein: CASRQTGSLGYSNQPQHF
CDR3 DNA: TGTGCCAGCAGACAGACAGGGAGCTTGGGTTATAGCAATCAGCCCCAGCATTTT

J gene: TRBJ2-4
D gene: TRBD2
clone size: NA
V gene: TRBV12-3/TRBV12-4
CDR3 protein: CASSPGGGLAGGQENIQYF
CDR3 DNA: TGTGCCAGCAGTCCGGGGGGAGGACTAGCGGGGGGGCAGGAAAACATTCAGTACTTC

J gene: TRBJ1-6
D gene: NA
clone size: medium-sized
V gene: TRBV27
CDR3 protein: CASSWGFYNSPLHF
CDR3 DNA: TGTGCCAGCAGTTGGGGGTTCTATAATTCACCCCTCCACTTT

J gene: TRBJ1-2
D gene: NA
clone size: few
V gene: TRBV5-1
CDR3 protein: CASGTQGGEGYTF
CDR3 DNA: TGCGCCAGCGGGACGCAGGGAGGAGAGGGCTACACCTTC

J gene: TRBJ1-3
D gene: NA
clone size: few
V gene: TRBV7-9
CDR3 protein: CASSLGGPGNTIYF
CDR3 DNA: TGTGCCAGCAGCTTAGGGGGACCTGGAAACACCATATATTTT

J gene: TRBJ1-4
D gene: NA
clone size: few
V gene: TRBV7-9
CDR3 protein: CASSRENEKLFF
CDR3 DNA: TGTGCCAGCAGCAGGGAGAATGAAAAACTGTTTTTT

J gene: TRBJ1-1
D gene: NA
clone size: many
V gene: TRBV7-2
CDR3 protein: CASSPFRLDEAFF
CDR3 DNA: TGTGCCAGCAGTCCCTTCCGGCTAGATGAAGCTTTCTTT

J gene: TRBJ2-7
D gene: TRBD2
clone size: NA
V gene: TRBV5-1
CDR3 protein: CASSLAGGVNYEQYF
CDR3 DNA: TGCGCCAGCAGCTTGGCTGGGGGGGTTAACTACGAGCAGTACTTC

J gene: TRBJ2-1
D gene: TRBD2
clone size: medium-sized
V gene: TRBV6-2/TRBV6-3
CDR3 protein: CATRLAGGRGDEQFF
CDR3 DNA: TGTGCCACCCGACTAGCGGGGGGGCGTGGCGATGAGCAGTTCTTC

J gene: TRBJ2-6
D gene: TRBD1
clone size: few
V gene: TRBV15
CDR3 protein: CATSGWDRGTSGANVLTF
CDR3 DNA: TGTGCCACCAGCGGATGGGACAGGGGAACCTCTGGGGCCAACGTCCTGACTTTC

J gene: TRBJ2-1
D gene: TRBD2
clone size: medium-sized
V gene: TRBV28
CDR3 protein: CASSLRTHSGSSYNEQFF
CDR3 DNA: TGTGCCAGCAGTTTAAGGACCCATAGCGGGAGCTCCTACAATGAGCAGTTCTTC

J gene: TRBJ2-3
D gene: NA
clone size: many
V gene: TRBV7-3
CDR3 protein: CASSLTGADTQYF
CDR3 DNA: TGTGCCAGCAGCTTAACTGGGGCAGATACGCAGTATTTT

J gene: TRBJ1-1
D gene: NA
clone size: NA
V gene: TRBV7-3
CDR3 protein: CASSLWQNTEAFF
CDR3 DNA: TGTGCCAGCAGCTTATGGCAGAACACTGAAGCTTTCTTT

J gene: TRBJ2-5
D gene: NA
clone size: medium-sized
V gene: TRBV20-1
CDR3 protein: CSAEIAQETQYF
CDR3 DNA: TGCAGTGCTGAGATAGCGCAGGAGACCCAGTACTTC

J gene: TRBJ2-3
D gene: NA
clone size: many
V gene: TRBV6-5
CDR3 protein: CASSATRSGTQYF
CDR3 DNA: TGTGCCAGCAGTGCGACAAGGTCGGGTACGCAGTATTTT

J gene: TRBJ2-5
D gene: TRBD1
clone size: many
V gene: TRBV15
CDR3 protein: CATSRGQGETQYF
CDR3 DNA: TGTGCCACCAGCAGAGGACAGGGAGAGACCCAGTACTTC

J gene: TRBJ1-6
D gene: TRBD1
clone size: medium-sized
V gene: TRBV20-1
CDR3 protein: CSAMGQSSYNSPLHF
CDR3 DNA: TGCAGTGCTATGGGACAGAGCTCCTATAATTCACCCCTCCACTTT

J gene: TRBJ1-2
D gene: NA
clone size: many
V gene: TRBV25-1
CDR3 protein: CASSDPRGTPFGYTF
CDR3 DNA: TGTGCCAGCAGTGACCCCCGTGGGACCCCTTTCGGGTACACCTTC

J gene: TRBJ2-7
D gene: NA
clone size: medium-sized
V gene: TRBV12-3/TRBV12-4
CDR3 protein: CASSLISREDEQYF
CDR3 DNA: TGTGCCAGCAGTTTAATTTCACGGGAAGACGAGCAGTACTTC

J gene: TRBJ2-3
D gene: TRBD2
clone size: NA
V gene: TRBV5-5
CDR3 protein: CASSLEAGGWGDTQYF
CDR3 DNA: TGTGCCAGCAGCTTGGAGGCGGGGGGATGGGGAGATACGCAGTATTTT

J gene: TRBJ2-7
D gene: TRBD1
clone size: many
V gene: TRBV3-1
CDR3 protein: CASSRGQGTEQYF
CDR3 DNA: TGTGCCAGCAGCCGTGGACAGGGTACCGAGCAGTACTTC

J gene: TRBJ2-3
D gene: NA
clone size: many
V gene: TRBV14
CDR3 protein: CASSQDGLRIRFTDTQYF
CDR3 DNA: TGTGCCAGCAGCCAAGATGGGCTTCGGATACGTTTCACAGATACGCAGTATTTT

J gene: TRBJ2-1
D gene: NA
clone size: NA
V gene: TRBV5-5
CDR3 protein: CASSSAQLSSYNEQFF
CDR3 DNA: TGTGCCAGCAGCTCCGCCCAGCTGAGCTCCTACAATGAGCAGTTCTTC

J gene: TRBJ1-6
D gene: NA
clone size: many
V gene: TRBV5-6
CDR3 protein: CASSLRLQGSPLHF
CDR3 DNA: TGTGCCAGCAGCTTGAGACTCCAGGGCTCTCCCCTCCACTTT

J gene: TRBJ1-6
D gene: NA
clone size: many
V gene: TRBV2
CDR3 protein: CASSQGGVQGSPLHF
CDR3 DNA: TGTGCCAGCAGCCAAGGAGGGGTTCAAGGGTCACCCCTCCACTTT

J gene: TRBJ2-1
D gene: NA
clone size: many
V gene: TRBV29-1
CDR3 protein: CSVADGGAFF
CDR3 DNA: TGCAGCGTAGCCGACGGCGGTGCGTTCTTC

J gene: TRBJ2-7
D gene: NA
clone size: many
V gene: TRBV7-9
CDR3 protein: CASSLAQGKSYEQYF
CDR3 DNA: TGTGCCAGCAGCTTAGCCCAGGGGAAGTCCTACGAGCAGTACTTC

J gene: TRBJ2-2
D gene: TRBD1
clone size: medium-sized
V gene: TRBV28
CDR3 protein: CASRPGQGATGELFF
CDR3 DNA: TGTGCCAGCAGGCCGGGACAGGGGGCCACCGGGGAGCTGTTTTTT

J gene: TRBJ2-3
D gene: TRBD2
clone size: medium-sized
V gene: TRBV9
CDR3 protein: CASSVGSGGSDTQYF
CDR3 DNA: TGTGCCAGCAGCGTAGGTAGCGGGGGCTCAGATACGCAGTATTTT

J gene: TRBJ2-3
D gene: NA
clone size: many
V gene: TRBV5-1
CDR3 protein: CASSLGGARTDTQYF
CDR3 DNA: TGCGCCAGCAGCTTGGGAGGGGCGCGCACAGATACGCAGTATTTT

J gene: TRBJ1-4
D gene: TRBD1
clone size: many
V gene: TRBV20-1
CDR3 protein: CSARAGTGKRGEKLFF
CDR3 DNA: TGCAGTGCCCGAGCCGGGACAGGGAAGCGAGGTGAAAAACTGTTTTTT

J gene: TRBJ2-5
D gene: TRBD1
clone size: few
V gene: TRBV20-1
CDR3 protein: CSALQTGGGGTQYF
CDR3 DNA: TGCAGTGCTTTACAAACAGGGGGCGGTGGCACCCAGTACTTC

J gene: TRBJ2-2
D gene: TRBD1
clone size: many
V gene: TRBV12-3/TRBV12-4
CDR3 protein: CASRPGTGKAGELFF
CDR3 DNA: TGTGCCAGCAGGCCCGGGACAGGAAAAGCCGGGGAGCTGTTTTTT